The 30 T cell receptor beta chains reported below all come from one sample, sequenced in a study of cytomegalovirus exposure and HLA in healthy donors (dated by TCRdb to 2016 to 2017). To prepare the library, the immunoSEQ multiplex PCR assay was applied. Sourced from immuneACCESS, this table was stored by TCRdb with only in-frame sequences that have V and J called. A share of the clones is absent; for the studies checked, an unresolved V gene accounts for under half, and the remainder has no known explanation. The sample table contains 100,000 or so clones; only one count was recorded for approximately 86% of them. The ten largest clones represent under 4.5% of the sample. What was sequenced was PBMCs. Receptors originate from a woman between 18 and 30 years old in good health and CMV-seropositive.

The chain recombines TRBV27 with TRBJ2-1; 9 bases match TRBD2. The CDR3 loop spans 17 amino acids. Trimming cost V 2 bases and J 0 bases; bases outside gene matches: 5. Germline assignment: CDR1 MNHEY and CDR2 SMNVEV (reference sequence). The CDR3 sequence: CASSLSGRGGSYNEQFF. Written as DNA, the CDR3 is TGTGCCAGCAGTTTAAGTGGGCGGGGGGGCTCCTACAATGAGCAGTTCTTC.

The CDR3: CAWSGQGVGDEQFF. The CDR3 DNA reads as TGTGCCTGGAGCGGACAGGGGGTCGGGGATGAGCAGTTCTTC. J is TRBJ2-1 and V is TRBV30, with 10 bases matching TRBD1. The CDR3 is made up of 14 amino acids. Looked up from germline, CDR1 is GTSNPN and CDR2 is SVGIG (reference sequence). V was clipped by 3 bases and J by 8 bases; unmatched bases: 7.

The rearrangement uses TRBV4-2 and TRBJ1-1; TRBD1 aligns across 12 bases. V shed 4 bases and J 5 bases; nucleotides not matched to a gene: 11. This CDR3 is 17 amino acids long. The V gene's germline CDR1 is LGHNA and CDR2 YNFKEQ. The CDR3 here is CASSPMGQGAPGTEAFF. In nucleotides, the CDR3 is TGTGCCAGCAGCCCTATGGGACAGGGGGCGCCGGGTACTGAAGCTTTCTTT.

This sequence joins TRBV2 and TRBJ2-5, with D possibly TRBD1 on 6 matching bases. Germline V gene sequence: CDR1 SNHLY, CDR2 FYNNEI. The CDR3 sequence is 12 residues long. V shed 9 bases and J shed 5 bases, with 13 bases lying between them. CDR3 in amino acids: CARGDQGETQYF. As DNA, the CDR3 is TGTGCCAGGGGGGACCAGGGGGAGACCCAGTACTTC.

The chain carries TRBV28 and TRBJ2-5; D not resolved. In germline, CDR1 is MDHEN, CDR2 SYDVKM. The length of the CDR3 is 13 residues. V was clipped by 7 bases and J by 7 bases, with 16 bases between them. The CDR3 bases are TGTGCCAGCACCTTCCGGAGACTCGGGACCCAGTACTTC. It codes for CASTFRRLGTQYF.

The chain employs TRBV28 and TRBJ2-5, with 7 bases fitting TRBD1. Germline CDR1 reads MDHEN; CDR2 reads SYDVKM. The CDR3 contains 12 residues. The V segment lost 6 bases and the J segment 3 bases; nucleotides outside the gene matches: 1. CDR3 DNA: TGTGCCAGCAGACAGGGGAAAGAGACCCAGTACTTC. It translates to CASRQGKETQYF.

The chain has TRBV6-5 and TRBJ1-1; D not certain. This CDR3 contains 15 residues. V lost 7 bases, J lost 1 base, and 16 bases lay in between. Germline V gene lookup returns CDR1 MNHEY and CDR2 SVGAGI. The CDR3 region is CASILSGKGNTEAFF. CDR3 coding DNA: TGTGCCAGCATTCTATCGGGGAAAGGGAACACTGAAGCTTTCTTT.

This chain links TRBV27 with TRBJ1-5, with TRBD1 matching over 10 bases. V lost 5 bases to trimming and J lost 2 bases; unmatched junction nucleotides: 12. The CDR3 has 18 residues. The V gene's germline CDR1 is MNHEY and CDR2 SMNVEV (reference sequence). The CDR3 bases are TGTGCCAGCAGTCGATCATCCGGGACAGGGGTGGGCAATCAGCCCCAGCATTTT. This gives the protein CASSRSSGTGVGNQPQHF.

The rearrangement links TRBV29-1 to TRBJ2-7; TRBD2 might be the D (5 bases). The germline V and J ends were trimmed by 5 bases and 0 bases, with 8 bases remaining between them. The CDR3 sequence is 12 residues long. Germline-derived CDR1 and CDR2 are SQVTM and ANQGSEA. Written as DNA, the CDR3 is TGCAGCGTTTTGACTAACTCCTACGAGCAGTACTTC. Protein sequence: CSVLTNSYEQYF.

This clone occurred a few times. The V gene is TRBV18, the J gene TRBJ2-7; no clear D. The V end lost 2 bases, the J end lost 2 bases, and 4 bases lay between the germline ends. CDR3 length equals 12 residues. Germline lookup yields CDR1 KGHSH and CDR2 LQKENI. The CDR3 DNA is TGTGCCAGCTCACCAAGCACCTACGAGCAGTACTTC. It yields the protein CASSPSTYEQYF.

The chain carries TRBV28 and TRBJ2-2; 7 bases are a match to TRBD2. Per germline, CDR1 MDHEN and CDR2 SYDVKM. Losses at the gene ends were 3 bases for V and 3 bases for J; bases not matched to a gene: 7. The CDR3 length is 16 residues. The CDR3 reads CASSFRGRTYTGELFF. CDR3 in DNA: TGTGCCAGCAGTTTTCGCGGGAGAACTTACACCGGGGAGCTGTTTTTT.

This clone appeared a single time. The CDR3 sequence is CASSRGATEPKDTQYF. For the CDR3, the DNA is TGTGCCAGCAGCCGGGGGGCGACAGAACCTAAAGATACGCAGTATTTT. The gene calls are TRBV5-6 and TRBJ2-3; tentative D call: TRBD2 (7 bases). The length of the CDR3 is 16 residues. The ends were cut back, 4 bases at V and 5 bases at J, with 20 bases in the middle. The V gene's germline CDR1 is SGHDT and CDR2 YYEEEE. Drawing the rest from reference TRBV5-6 and TRBJ2-3, the complete variable domain is DAGVTQSPTHLIKTRGQQVTLRCSPKSGHDTVSWYQQALGQGPQFIFQYYEEEERQRGNFPDRFSGHQFPNYSSELNVNALLLGDSALYLCASSRGATEPKDTQYFGPGTRLTVL.

This clone was counted between two and nine times. The chain links TRBV5-1 to TRBJ1-6; the D is unclear. This CDR3 spans 14 amino acids. Deletions cut 0 bases from V and 7 bases from J, with 8 bases between. The germline gives CDR1 SGHRS, CDR2 YFSETQ. As DNA, the CDR3 is TGCGCCAGCAGCTTGGATCGGTTCAATTCACCCCTCCACTTT. This translates into CASSLDRFNSPLHF.

This clone was seen only a few times. The CDR3 spells CASSFGGDGYTF. CDR3 in DNA: TGTGCCAGCAGTTTTGGGGGGGATGGCTACACCTTC. J is TRBJ1-2 and V is TRBV28, with a tentative D call TRBD1 (5 bases). The V end lost 3 bases, the J end lost 6 bases, and 8 bases lay between the germline ends. Germline V gene sequence: CDR1 MDHEN, CDR2 SYDVKM. The CDR3 contains 12 residues.

The chain carries TRBV23-1 and TRBJ2-7, with TRBD2 matching 7 bases. TRBV23-1 is an open reading frame, and its role is uncertain. The V segment lost 4 bases and the J segment 0 bases; nucleotides outside the gene matches: 6. There are 15 residues in the CDR3. The CDR3 DNA is TGCGCCAGCAGTCGAGCGACTAGCAGCTCCTACGAGCAGTACTTC. Amino acid sequence: CASSRATSSSYEQYF.

The chain joins TRBV27 to TRBJ2-2, with D possibly matching TRBD2 (6 bases). The CDR3 loop spans 17 amino acids. Per the germline V gene, CDR1 is MNHEY and CDR2 is SMNVEV (reference sequence). V dropped 3 bases and J dropped 6 bases, with 20 bases sitting between them. CDR3: CASSFIRTPWGAGELFF. The CDR3 DNA is TGTGCCAGCAGTTTTATTAGGACTCCGTGGGGGGCCGGGGAGCTGTTTTTT.

The chain employs TRBV11-3 and TRBJ2-2; 8 nucleotides agree with TRBD2. The CDR3 consists of 16 residues. Germline V gene data show CDR1 as SGHNT and CDR2 as YENEEA. The trim removed 5 bases at V and 6 bases at J, leaving 11 bases unmatched. DNA for the CDR3: TGTGCCAGCAGCCCCAGAGCGGGAGTGGTGTCCGGGGAGCTGTTTTTT. Residues: CASSPRAGVVSGELFF.

The table lists this clone with a count of one. The chain has TRBV18 and TRBJ1-1; possibly TRBD1 for D (6 bases). V dropped 5 bases and J dropped 4 bases, with 17 bases sitting between them. Germline assignment: CDR1 KGHSH and CDR2 LQKENI. The CDR3 contains 15 residues. The CDR3 bases are TGTGCCAGCTCAGCGCAGCTACAGGGTTCCACTGAAGCTTTCTTT. It codes for CASSAQLQGSTEAFF.

V gene TRBV28 combines with J gene TRBJ2-1; D might be TRBD2 (6 bases). The CDR3 is made up of 14 amino acids. V shed 6 bases and J shed 9 bases, with 18 bases lying between them. Germline V gene sequence: CDR1 MDHEN, CDR2 SYDVKM. CDR3 nucleotide sequence: TGTGCCAGCAGCGACCTAGGAGGGCCCCGTGAGCAGTTCTTC. This sequence encodes CASSDLGGPREQFF.

This chain joins TRBV30 and TRBJ1-4; 8 bases align to TRBD1. CDR1 is GTSNPN, CDR2 SVGIG, per germline (reference sequence). V was pared by 1 base and J by 2 bases, with 3 bases of the junction left unmatched. The length of the CDR3 is 15 residues. The CDR3 coding sequence is TGTGCCTGGAGTGCGACAGGGGCGACTAATGAAAAACTGTTTTTT. Protein product: CAWSATGATNEKLFF. The full variable domain, with the rest looked up from reference TRBV30 and TRBJ1-4, is SQTIHQWPATLVQPVGSPLSLECTVEGTSNPNLYWYRQAAGRGLQLLFYSVGIGQISSEVPQNLSASRPQDRQFILSSKKLLLSDSGFYLCAWSATGATNEKLFFGSGTQLSVL.

The rearrangement joins TRBV2 to TRBJ2-2, with D unresolved. Germline V lookup: CDR1 SNHLY, CDR2 FYNNEI. The V gene lost 4 bases and the J gene lost 1 base, with 4 bases spanning the gap. The CDR3 length is 13 residues. The CDR3 nucleotides are TGTGCCAGCAGTGGGCAGAACACCGGGGAGCTGTTTTTT. Translating it yields CASSGQNTGELFF.

The rearrangement uses TRBV19 and TRBJ2-3; no clear D gene. This CDR3 spans 13 amino acids. V lost 9 bases and J 2 bases, leaving 12 bases between the germline ends. Germline V lookup: CDR1 LNHDA, CDR2 SQIVND (reference sequence). CDR3 sequence reads: CASATDSTDTQYF. CDR3 coding DNA: TGTGCCAGCGCTACCGACTCCACAGATACGCAGTATTTT.

This clone was found many times. This chain links TRBV6-1 with TRBJ2-7; 11 bases map to TRBD2. The length of the CDR3 is 16 residues. Germline V lookup: CDR1 MNHNS, CDR2 SASEGT. The ends lost 4 bases at V and 4 bases at J; junction bases unmatched: 9. The chain's CDR3 is CASSGSASGRSYEQYF. The CDR3 nucleotides read TGTGCCAGCAGTGGGTCGGCTAGCGGGAGGTCTTACGAGCAGTACTTC.

V is TRBV2 and J is TRBJ1-4, with TRBD1 matching 9 bases. The J segment lost 8 bases and the V segment lost 6 bases, leaving 7 bases of the junction unmatched. The germline CDR1 and CDR2 sequences are SNHLY and FYNNEI. This CDR3 region has 14 residues. The CDR3: CASRAGTGIEKLFF. CDR3 DNA sequence: TGTGCCAGCAGGGCCGGGACAGGGATAGAAAAACTGTTTTTT.

The chain couples TRBV6-5 to TRBJ1-5, with 8 bases aligning to TRBD1. With V trimmed by 10 bases and J by 3 bases, 5 bases remained unmatched. This CDR3 contains 13 residues. Per the germline V gene, CDR1 is MNHEY and CDR2 is SVGAGI. This CDR3 reads CATQQGVNQPQHF. DNA for the CDR3: TGTGCCACCCAACAGGGGGTCAATCAGCCCCAGCATTTT.

Points on this clone: One junction end disagrees with the germline gene, perhaps due to a read error. The rearrangement links TRBV7-7 to TRBJ2-1; D might be TRBD1 (5 bases). Per the germline V gene, CDR1 is SSHAT and CDR2 is FNYEAQ (reference sequence). This CDR3 comprises 13 residues. The CDR3, as DNA: TGTGCTAGCAGCCTCGAGCAGGGCAATGAGCAGTTCTTC. As protein: CASSLEQGNEQFF.

The chain links TRBV5-5 to TRBJ1-5, with a tentative D call TRBD1 (5 bases). CDR1 is SGHKS and CDR2 is YYEKEE in the germline V gene (reference sequence). This CDR3 contains 14 residues. V was clipped by 2 bases and J by 4 bases, with 10 bases between them. The CDR3 DNA follows: TGTGCCAGCAGCTTTTCTAGACAGAATCAGCCCCAGCATTTT. It specifies CASSFSRQNQPQHF.

This sequence joins TRBV2 and TRBJ2-2, with 9 bases that match TRBD1. The V gene end was trimmed by 4 bases and the J gene end by 5 bases; junction bases not matched to a gene: 2. Germline lookup yields CDR1 SNHLY and CDR2 FYNNEI. The CDR3 covers 14 residues. CDR3 bases: TGTGCCAGCAGTGTGGGGACAGGGACCGGGGAGCTGTTTTTT. This sequence encodes CASSVGTGTGELFF.

The chain recombines TRBV10-2 with TRBJ2-5, with 11 bases fitting TRBD1. The CDR3 loop spans 16 amino acids. Germline V lookup: CDR1 WSHSY, CDR2 SAAADI. V was pared by 1 base and J by 1 base, with 2 bases of the junction left unmatched. CDR3 sequence: CASSEWDRGFQETQYF. In DNA form, the CDR3 reads TGCGCCAGCAGTGAGTGGGACAGGGGGTTCCAAGAGACCCAGTACTTC.

The chain uses TRBV9 and TRBJ1-5, with D perhaps matching TRBD1 (6 bases). Trimming took 7 bases from V and 4 from J, leaving 9 bases between them. Germline-derived CDR1 and CDR2 are SGDLS and YYNGEE. The CDR3 length is 12 residues. CDR3 in amino acids: CASGQGNQPQHF. The CDR3 DNA sequence: TGTGCCAGCGGGCAGGGGAATCAGCCCCAGCATTTT.